This record concerns one T cell receptor (beta chain) sequence. V lost 1 base and J 6 bases, leaving 6 bases between the germline ends. The CDR3 has 13 residues. The germline gives CDR1 SGHNT, CDR2 YENEEA. Libraries were prepared by immunoSEQ multiplex PCR; TCRdb keeps only in-frame clonotypes and omits some of them. Here the sample spans 200,000 or so clones, less than 90% being singletons. This record belongs to a study of blood T cell repertoires in COVID-19. This sequence was found in a woman aged 25 to 39 who had recovered from COVID-19. The sequencing input was PBMCs or T cells enriched from blood (not recorded which). The chain combines TRBV11-3 with TRBJ2-2, with D hard to call. The CDR3 DNA sequence: TGTGCCAGCAGCTTAGTAGTGTCCGGGGAGCTGTTTTTT. It yields the protein CASSLVVSGELFF.